This paragraph reports one T cell receptor (beta chain). Its target is unknown. Germline values: CDR1 SNHLY, CDR2 FYNNEI. Between the trimmed V and J ends, which lost 5 bases and 2 bases, there was a span of 17 bases. The CDR3 totals 16 residues. The data are from a study of CD8 T cells in Susac syndrome. A quantity of about 0.45 to 1 ug RNA underwent reverse transcription using random hexamers. Amplification of TCR beta CDR3 spanned 54 Vbeta and 13 Jbeta via immunoSEQ multiplex PCR. TCRdb re-analysed the immunoSEQ multiplex PCR reads in MiXCR, keeping a single row per CDR3 protein. Of 130,000 or so distinct CDR3 sequences detected, roughly 92% appear once; the ten largest clones hold more than 0.095%. Notes on the study in general: The authors acknowledged that their TCR sequencing and HLA analysis involved a relatively small number of individuals.

The TEMRA cells underwent FACS enrichment, while the CD8+ and CD4+ T cells underwent negative isolation. The V and J genes are TRBV2 and TRBJ2-3, with D perhaps matching TRBD2 (5 bases). The receptor was isolated from a human donor in good health. The sample consisted of CD4+ T cells from PBMCs. CDR3 bases: TGTGCCAGCAGTCGGAGAACTAGAATCATCACAGATACGCAGTATTTT. Translated, it gives CASSRRTRIITDTQYF. Based on the CDR3 plus reference TRBV2 and TRBJ2-3, the full variable domain is EPEVTQTPSHQVTQMGQEVILRCVPISNHLYFYWYRQILGQKVEFLVSFYNNEISEKSEIFDDQFSVERPDGSNFTLKIRSTKLEDSAMYFCASSRRTRIITDTQYFGPGTRLTVL.